One and the same sample provided the 28 T cell receptor beta chains below, sequenced in a study of cytomegalovirus exposure and HLA in healthy donors. The assay was immunoSEQ multiplex PCR, and TCRdb's table has in-frame clones only and misses some. The sample records roughly 70,000 clones, over 95% being singletons. Sequenced sample: PBMCs. These receptors were collected from a man aged 18 to 30 in good health and CMV-seronegative.

This chain connects TRBV10-3 to TRBJ2-7; TRBD1 aligns across 8 bases. J gave up 2 bases and V 5 bases, and 5 bases lay outside the gene matches. Germline V gene lookup returns CDR1 ENHRY and CDR2 SYGVKD. The CDR3 consists of 14 residues. In DNA form, the CDR3 reads TGTGCCATCAGTCGGACAGGGCGACCCTACGAGCAGTACTTC. Amino acids: CAISRTGRPYEQYF.

This clone was seen a single time. The chain is built from TRBV27 and TRBJ2-3, with TRBD1 matching over 7 bases. The J segment lost 3 bases and the V segment lost 6 bases, leaving 9 bases of the junction unmatched. Per germline, CDR1 MNHEY and CDR2 SMNVEV (reference sequence). The CDR3 sequence is 15 residues long. CDR3 in amino acids: CASSLQGVETDTQYF. The DNA for the CDR3 is TGTGCCAGCAGCCTCCAGGGGGTGGAAACAGATACGCAGTATTTT.

CDR3 region: CASSLIPGELFF. DNA for the CDR3: TGTGCCAGCAGCCTAATCCCCGGGGAGCTGTTTTTT. This rearrangement joins TRBV9 to TRBJ2-2; D not certain. The V and J ends lost 4 bases and 6 bases respectively, with 7 bases between them. CDR1 is SGDLS and CDR2 is YYNGEE in the germline V gene. CDR3 length equals 12 residues.

The rearrangement joins TRBV7-2 to TRBJ1-1; D may be TRBD1 (5 bases). The CDR3 extends over 13 amino acids. Trimming removed 5 bases at V and 2 bases at J, with 9 bases between. Germline values: CDR1 SGHTA, CDR2 FQGNSA. CDR3 nucleotides: TGTGCCAGCAGCCTAGACAGAAACACTGAAGCTTTCTTT. Amino acid sequence: CASSLDRNTEAFF.

This clone appeared once. The chain joins TRBV6-5 to TRBJ2-1; D is uncertain. Germline values: CDR1 MNHEY, CDR2 SVGAGI. The CDR3 has 14 amino acids. The V end was cut by 5 bases, the J end by 5 bases, with 13 bases between. The CDR3 is CASSPQESHNEQFF. CDR3 nucleotide sequence: TGTGCCAGCAGTCCTCAAGAGAGTCACAATGAGCAGTTCTTC.

V gene TRBV5-5 combines with J gene TRBJ2-7; TRBD2 matches 7 bases. The ends lost 1 base at V and 3 bases at J; junction bases unmatched: 1. This CDR3 has 13 residues. The germline V gene has CDR1 SGHKS and CDR2 YYEKEE (reference sequence). CDR3 residues: CASSLTSDYEQYF. The CDR3 DNA is TGTGCCAGCAGCTTGACTAGCGACTACGAGCAGTACTTC. Based on the CDR3 plus reference TRBV5-5 and TRBJ2-7, the full variable domain is DAGVTQSPTHLIKTRGQQVTLRCSPISGHKSVSWYQQVLGQGPQFIFQYYEKEERGRGNFPDRFSARQFPNYSSELNVNALLLGDSALYLCASSLTSDYEQYFGPGTRLTVT.

This sequence joins TRBV29-1 and TRBJ1-4; 8 bases are a match to TRBD1. V was pared by 4 bases and J by 7 bases, with 5 bases of the junction left unmatched. CDR3 length: 13 amino acids. Germline CDR1 is SQVTM and CDR2 is ANQGSEA. CDR3 coding DNA: TGCAGCGTTGTGACACAGGGGGGTGAAAAACTGTTTTTT. Translated, it gives CSVVTQGGEKLFF.

The chain links TRBV18 to TRBJ2-5; 7 bases agree with TRBD1. The trim removed 7 bases at V and 0 bases at J, leaving 2 bases unmatched. The CDR3 consists of 13 residues. Germline lookup yields CDR1 KGHSH and CDR2 LQKENI. The DNA for the CDR3 is TGTGCCAGCTGGGGGACAGACCAAGAGACCCAGTACTTC. This gives the protein CASWGTDQETQYF.

The chain is built from TRBV30 and TRBJ2-2; possibly TRBD2 for D (5 bases). V lost 3 bases and J lost 0, with 11 bases in between. The CDR3 has 15 amino acids. CDR1 and CDR2 (germline): GTSNPN, SVGIG (reference sequence). The CDR3 here is CAWSRISANTGELFF. As DNA, the CDR3 is TGTGCCTGGAGCAGAATTAGCGCGAACACCGGGGAGCTGTTTTTT.

The chain is built from TRBV4-1 and TRBJ2-7, with 8 bases identical to TRBD1. J gave up 0 bases and V 1 base, and 2 bases lay outside the gene matches. CDR3 length: 15 residues. The germline V gene encodes CDR1 MGHRA and CDR2 YSYEKL. The CDR3 coding sequence is TGCGCCAGCAGCCAAGTGCAGGGGGCCTCCTACGAGCAGTACTTC. It translates to CASSQVQGASYEQYF.

This sequence joins TRBV7-6 and TRBJ2-5, with D perhaps TRBD1 (7 bases). V lost 2 bases, J lost 5 bases, and 15 bases lay in between. The germline CDR1 and CDR2 sequences are SGHVS and FNYEAQ. There are 15 residues in the CDR3. The CDR3 nucleotides are TGTGCCAGCAGCTTACAAGCAGGGGGGAGGGAGACCCAGTACTTC. This sequence encodes CASSLQAGGRETQYF.

The V call is TRBV6-1, the J call TRBJ2-7; possible D gene TRBD1, 6 bases. The germline V gene has CDR1 MNHNS and CDR2 SASEGT. V was shortened by 6 bases and J by 0 bases, with 12 bases between the two germline ends. The length of the CDR3 is 14 residues. The CDR3 here is CASRNRANSYEQYF. The CDR3, as DNA: TGTGCCAGCAGGAACAGGGCGAACTCCTACGAGCAGTACTTC.

The chain is built from TRBV27 and TRBJ2-3, with 7 bases matching TRBD2. V shed 3 bases and J 6 bases; nucleotides not matched to a gene: 9. There are 15 residues in the CDR3. Germline V gene lookup returns CDR1 MNHEY and CDR2 SMNVEV (reference sequence). Here the CDR3 reads CASSFFAGAEDTQYF. The CDR3 DNA is TGTGCCAGCAGTTTTTTCGCGGGAGCTGAGGATACGCAGTATTTT.

The genes are TRBV5-1 and TRBJ1-1, with D possibly matching TRBD1 (6 bases). The CDR3 spans 14 residues. Looked up from germline, CDR1 is SGHRS and CDR2 is YFSETQ. V lost 4 bases and J 5 bases, leaving 15 bases between the germline ends. The CDR3 loop reads CASSPQGYGTEAFF. The CDR3 bases are TGCGCCAGCAGCCCACAGGGTTATGGGACTGAAGCTTTCTTT.

The chain couples TRBV10-3 to TRBJ1-1, with 8 bases that match TRBD1. Losses at the gene ends were 4 bases for V and 0 bases for J; bases not matched to a gene: 13. The germline CDR1 and CDR2 sequences are ENHRY and SYGVKD. This CDR3 region has 18 residues. The DNA of the CDR3 is TGTGCCATCAGTGCCCCAGGGGGCACCGACCGCATGAACACTGAAGCTTTCTTT. Protein product: CAISAPGGTDRMNTEAFF.

J is TRBJ2-2 and V is TRBV5-1; 13 nucleotides match TRBD2. With 1 base clipped from V and 2 bases from J, the junction kept 8 bases outside the gene matches. The CDR3 spans 19 residues. CDR1 SGHRS and CDR2 YFSETQ come from the germline V gene. CDR3 in DNA: TGCGCCAGCAGCTTGACTAGCGGGAGGGCTTCCCCAAACACCGGGGAGCTGTTTTTT. Amino acid sequence: CASSLTSGRASPNTGELFF.

The chain employs TRBV27 and TRBJ2-2, with 10 positions matching TRBD1. This CDR3 region has 13 residues. Germline V gene data show CDR1 as MNHEY and CDR2 as SMNVEV (reference sequence). Unmatched junction bases numbered 5, after V lost 10 bases and J lost 6 bases. The CDR3 reads CATGTGEPGELFF. The DNA for the CDR3 is TGTGCCACCGGGACAGGGGAGCCCGGGGAGCTGTTTTTT.

The rearrangement uses TRBV2 and TRBJ2-3; 8 nucleotides align to TRBD2. Germline lookup yields CDR1 SNHLY and CDR2 FYNNEI. This CDR3 has 15 residues. J gave up 3 bases and V 7 bases, and 9 bases lay outside the gene matches. DNA for the CDR3: TGTGCCAGCACCGGGGGGGGAGTTGGTACAGATACGCAGTATTTT. Encoded protein: CASTGGGVGTDTQYF.

This clone came up once. The chain combines TRBV28 with TRBJ2-1, with 11 bases aligning to TRBD1. Germline assignment: CDR1 MDHEN and CDR2 SYDVKM. The CDR3 runs to 19 residues. Trimming removed 3 bases from V and 3 bases from J; junction bases left unmatched: 13. As DNA, the CDR3 is TGTGCCAGCAGTTTTATTTTCGTCAGGACAGGGGGCTACTACAATGAGCAGTTCTTC. The encoded protein is CASSFIFVRTGGYYNEQFF.

The V call is TRBV6-5, the J call TRBJ1-1; TRBD1 is a possible D gene (6 bases). There are 13 residues in the CDR3. Trimming took 6 bases from V and 5 from J, leaving 13 bases between them. The V gene's germline CDR1 is MNHEY and CDR2 SVGAGI. The CDR3 DNA is TGTGCCAGCAGGGGGGGGGCATGGACTGAAGCTTTCTTT. Protein sequence: CASRGGAWTEAFF.

The rearrangement links TRBV28 to TRBJ1-5; no reliable D call. V was trimmed by 2 bases and J by 4 bases, leaving 6 bases between them. CDR1 and CDR2 (germline): MDHEN, SYDVKM. The CDR3 is 13 residues long. The CDR3 sequence: CASSLNGNQPQHF. The CDR3 nucleotides are TGTGCCAGCAGTTTAAACGGGAATCAGCCCCAGCATTTT.

The chain uses TRBV14 and TRBJ2-2, with D possibly being TRBD1 (5 bases). Germline V gene data show CDR1 as SGHDN and CDR2 as FVKESK. This CDR3 is 14 amino acids long. Trimming shortened V by 4 bases and J by 6 bases, and 12 bases separated the two germline ends. The CDR3: CASSPDSIAGELFF. The CDR3 DNA reads as TGTGCCAGCAGCCCCGACAGCATCGCCGGGGAGCTGTTTTTT.

Written as DNA, the CDR3 is TGTGCCAGCAGCTTAGCTTCAGGGGATCACACTGAAGCTTTCTTT. Residues: CASSLASGDHTEAFF. The chain has TRBV7-9 and TRBJ1-1; D is possibly TRBD1 (6 bases). The CDR3 runs to 15 residues. CDR1 and CDR2 (germline): SEHNR, FQNEAQ (reference sequence). Trimming removed 0 bases at V and 3 bases at J, with 11 bases between. Filled out from reference TRBV7-9 and TRBJ1-1, the complete variable domain reads DTGVSQNPRHKITKRGQNVTFRCDPISEHNRLYWYRQTLGQGPEFLTYFQNEAQLEKSRLLSDRFSAERPKGSFSTLEIQRTEQGDSAMYLCASSLASGDHTEAFFGQGTRLTVV.

The rearrangement uses TRBV5-1 and TRBJ1-4, with 10 nucleotides matching TRBD1. Per the germline V gene, CDR1 is SGHRS and CDR2 is YFSETQ. The length of the CDR3 is 17 residues. V dropped 5 bases and J dropped 7; count of bases not matched to a gene: 14. CDR3 coding DNA: TGCGCCAGCAGTCCCGGGACAGGGGCCCTGGTGGGTGAAAAACTGTTTTTT. Amino acid sequence: CASSPGTGALVGEKLFF.

This chain links TRBV25-1 with TRBJ2-1; D is perhaps TRBD1 (6 bases). V gave up 2 bases and J gave up 0 bases, with 11 bases separating them. The CDR3 runs to 16 residues. Germline CDR1 MGHDK, CDR2 SYGVNS. Here the CDR3 DNA reads TGTGCCAGCAGTGAAGGGGCGGACAGCTCCTACAATGAGCAGTTCTTC. Translating it yields CASSEGADSSYNEQFF.

The V and J genes are TRBV6-5 and TRBJ2-7; 10 nucleotides line up with TRBD2. The ends lost 1 base at V and 7 bases at J; junction bases unmatched: 7. The CDR3 covers 15 residues. Germline V CDR1 and CDR2: MNHEY, SVGAGI. CDR3 sequence reads: CASSYYLAGVREQYF. CDR3 DNA: TGTGCCAGCAGTTACTATCTAGCGGGAGTAAGGGAGCAGTACTTC.

The rearrangement links TRBV6-6 to TRBJ2-7; D gene unclear. The CDR3 runs 13 residues. From germline, CDR1 is MNHNY and CDR2 SVGAGI (reference sequence). The ends were cut back, 6 bases at V and 3 bases at J, with 12 bases in the middle. CDR3 region: CASRPLRYYEQYF. The DNA for the CDR3 is TGTGCCAGCAGGCCGTTGCGCTACTACGAGCAGTACTTC.

The genes are TRBV7-9 and TRBJ1-1, with D hard to call. V was clipped by 1 base and J by 1 base, with 10 bases between them. The CDR3 sequence is 15 residues long. CDR1 and CDR2 (germline): SEHNR, FQNEAQ (reference sequence). For the CDR3, the DNA is TGTGCCAGCAGCTTAGTCTCGTCCGGGAACACTGAAGCTTTCTTT. This codes for CASSLVSSGNTEAFF.